This T cell receptor beta chain was observed in a study of T cell changes during pregnancy in multiple sclerosis. Repertoires were generated with immunoSEQ multiplex PCR, while TCRdb's copy carries only in-frame clones and drops some. The sample lists some 69,000 clones, around 94% occurring once. This CDR3 has 16 amino acids. V lost 0 bases and J lost 1; bases outside the gene matches: 3. Germline V gives CDR1 LGHNA, CDR2 YSLEER. V usage is TRBV4-3 and J usage is TRBJ2-5, with 9 bases lining up with TRBD2. Sequencing used peripheral blood, obtained in the second trimester of pregnancy. The sequence was collected from a female donor in good health, enrolled as a control in a pregnancy study. The CDR3 DNA is TGCGCCAGCAGCCAAGAGCGGGGGGGGCTCCAAGAGACCCAGTACTTC. The encoded protein is CASSQERGGLQETQYF.